This TCR beta chain is from a study of blood T cell repertoires in COVID-19. Study information: Donors in the United States, Italy and Spain gave samples during acute or convalescent COVID-19. T cells, B-cell-depleted T cells, or PBMCs supplied cDNA or gDNA.

Original processing methods: The assay estimated nucleated cells by amplifying reference gene primers. Sequencing used immunoSEQ multiplex PCR; TCRdb keeps in-frame clones, though not all of them. That table supplies the V and J calls and clone size; D and trimming were determined from the DNA. The table shows under 80,000 clones, with 75% to 90% occurring only once. The germline gives CDR1 SEHNR, CDR2 FQNEAQ (reference sequence). The V and J ends lost 7 bases and 1 base respectively, with 6 bases between them. CDR3 size: 12 residues. This TCR derives from a human donor in a cohort sampled during active COVID-19. The chain employs TRBV7-9 and TRBJ2-3; unclear D gene. The specimen sequenced was peripheral blood. CDR3 in amino acids: CASTPGTDTQYF. CDR3 DNA sequence: TGTGCCAGCACCCCCGGCACAGATACGCAGTATTTT. The complete variable domain, with remaining parts taken from reference TRBV7-9 and TRBJ2-3, reads DTGVSQNPRHKITKRGQNVTFRCDPISEHNRLYWYRQTLGQGPEFLTYFQNEAQLEKSRLLSDRFSAERPKGSFSTLEIQRTEQGDSAMYLCASTPGTDTQYFGPGTRLTVL.